This is a list of T cell receptor beta chains from one sample in a study of OX40 agonist ivuxolimab in advanced cancers. TCRdb keeps only in-frame clones here, not all; method: immunoSEQ multiplex PCR. The table shows tens of thousands of clones, with less than 85% occurring only once. Sequencing was performed on CD4+ or CD8+ T cells sorted from blood, taken in a trial of the OX40 agonist ivuxolimab. The receptors were gathered from an adult with an advanced solid tumor such as melanoma, head and neck, liver or kidney cancer. Each CDR3 is given with its conserved first and last residue. D genes are given only for firm matches. The size of a clone is reported for some rows only, either as once, few or many, or as a class for expanded clones.

j_call | v_call | d_call | clone_size | cdr3_nt | cdr3_aa
TRBJ1-1 | TRBV7-9 | NA | NA | TGTGCCAGCAGCGAGCCTCTAGGGGGTGGGACTGAAGCTTTCTTT | CASSEPLGGGTEAFF
TRBJ1-2 | TRBV6-5 | NA | NA | TGTGCCAGCACCGGGCGGTATGGCTACACCTTC | CASTGRYGYTF
TRBJ2-1 | TRBV6-6 | NA | NA | TGTGCCAGCAGCCTACGAAGGAGCTCCTACAATGAGCAGTTCTTC | CASSLRRSSYNEQFF
TRBJ2-7 | TRBV6-1 | NA | NA | TGTGCCAGCAGCTTTGGGACAACATACGAGCAGTACTTC | CASSFGTTYEQYF
TRBJ2-3 | TRBV27 | NA | NA | TGTGCCAGTAGGTCGCTCGTTGGGACAGATACGCAGTATTTT | CASRSLVGTDTQYF
TRBJ2-6 | TRBV7-2 | NA | NA | TGTGCCAGCAGCCCAGGAGGCACAGGGGCCAACGTCCTGACTTTC | CASSPGGTGANVLTF
TRBJ2-5 | TRBV4-3 | NA | once | TGCGCCAGCAGCCAAGGTGGCCTCAGGACGGAGACCCAGTACTTC | CASSQGGLRTETQYF
TRBJ2-7 | TRBV5-4 | NA | NA | TGTGCCAGCAGCTCACCCGGGAGCTACGAGCAGTACTTC | CASSSPGSYEQYF
TRBJ1-2 | TRBV5-6 | TRBD1 | few | TGTGCCAGCAGCTTAGGGACAGGGGTTGGCTATGGCTACACCTTC | CASSLGTGVGYGYTF
TRBJ1-4 | TRBV18 | NA | few | TGTGCCAGCTCACCACGCGAGGGTGAAAAACTGTTTTTT | CASSPREGEKLFF
TRBJ2-5 | TRBV15 | NA | NA | TGTGCCACCAGCAGAGATCTCGGGGGAAAAGAGACCCAGTACTTC | CATSRDLGGKETQYF
TRBJ1-3 | TRBV9 | NA | NA | TGTGCCAGCAGCCCTCAGGAAGGGGCTGGAAACACCATATATTTT | CASSPQEGAGNTIYF
TRBJ1-2 | TRBV7-6 | TRBD1 | NA | TGTGCCAGCAGCCCTCGGACAGGAACCCTGGATGGCTACACCTTC | CASSPRTGTLDGYTF
TRBJ1-6 | TRBV7-3 | NA | NA | TGTGCCAGCAGCTTAGGTGGGTCACCCCTCCACTTT | CASSLGGSPLHF
TRBJ2-4 | TRBV28 | NA | NA | TGTGCCAGCAATCCAGCGCTAGCCAAAAACATTCAGTACTTC | CASNPALAKNIQYF
TRBJ1-1 | TRBV6-4 | NA | NA | TGTGCCAGCAGTTTCACAAAAGGGGATATCGCTTTCTTT | CASSFTKGDIAFF
TRBJ2-1 | TRBV19 | NA | NA | TGTGCCAGTACCCCTGGCCCCGCGCAAGGGGAGCAGTTCTTC | CASTPGPAQGEQFF
TRBJ2-1 | TRBV19 | TRBD2 | NA | TGTGCCAGTAGTATATTGGGAGGGAGCGGAGGCAATGAGCAGTTCTTC | CASSILGGSGGNEQFF
TRBJ2-3 | TRBV4-3 | TRBD2 | NA | TGCGCCAGCAGCCAGAGCGGGGGGGCCCTAGATACGCAGTATTTT | CASSQSGGALDTQYF
TRBJ2-5 | TRBV5-1 | TRBD1 | NA | TGCGCCAGCAGCCCCCGGGACAGCCAAGAGACCCAGTACTTC | CASSPRDSQETQYF
TRBJ2-5 | TRBV20-1 | NA | NA | TGCAGCGCACAGGGCCAAGAGACCCAGTACTTC | CSAQGQETQYF
TRBJ2-1 | TRBV28 | TRBD2 | once | TGTGCCAGCAGTTTAATCGAGCGGGGAGGGAATGAGCAGTTCTTC | CASSLIERGGNEQFF
TRBJ1-2 | TRBV7-2 | TRBD1 | NA | TGTGCCAGCAGCCCCGGACAGGGGGCTTATGGCTACACCTTC | CASSPGQGAYGYTF
TRBJ2-5 | TRBV7-2 | TRBD2 | NA | TGTGCCAGCAGCCCCGGACTAGCGGGGGGTCAGAAGACCCAGTACTTC | CASSPGLAGGQKTQYF
TRBJ2-4 | TRBV28 | TRBD1 | few | TGTGCCAGCAGTTCTCAGGCAGGGGGCTGGAACATTCAGTACTTC | CASSSQAGGWNIQYF
TRBJ1-2 | TRBV4-3 | NA | NA | TGCGCCAGCAGCCAGGATCCCCTTGGGGCTAACTATGGCTACACCTTC | CASSQDPLGANYGYTF
TRBJ1-1 | TRBV7-6 | NA | NA | TGTGCCAGCAGCTTATCAAGGAACACTGAAGCTTTCTTT | CASSLSRNTEAFF
TRBJ1-3 | TRBV4-1 | NA | NA | TGCGCCAGCAGCCAAGAGAGACAGAGTGGAAACACCATATATTTT | CASSQERQSGNTIYF
TRBJ2-1 | TRBV6-5 | NA | NA | TGTGCCAGCAGTGGGAGGGGGGGTAACAATGAGCAGTTCTTC | CASSGRGGNNEQFF
TRBJ1-2 | TRBV6-6 | NA | NA | TGTGCCAGCAGTCCTAGGTTCCTCTATGGCTACACCTTC | CASSPRFLYGYTF
TRBJ2-1 | TRBV29-1 | TRBD1 | NA | TGCAGCGTTGGGACAGGGCTAGGCAATGAGCAGTTCTTC | CSVGTGLGNEQFF
TRBJ2-5 | TRBV19 | NA | NA | TGTGCCAGTAGGGTAGCGGAGGGTAAGGGGACCCAGTACTTC | CASRVAEGKGTQYF
TRBJ2-3 | TRBV19 | NA | NA | TGTGCCAGTAGTCGGGGACTCCTTGCGGTAGATACGCAGTATTTT | CASSRGLLAVDTQYF
TRBJ1-3 | TRBV6-5 | NA | NA | TGTGCCAGCAGTGGCCCTGCAGGGGTGAACACCATATATTTT | CASSGPAGVNTIYF
TRBJ1-1 | TRBV6-6 | NA | NA | TGTGCCAGCAGCGCTCGAACGGACACTGAAGCTTTCTTT | CASSARTDTEAFF
TRBJ2-5 | TRBV10-1 | NA | few | TGCGCCAGCAGTGCAGGGGGGCAAGAGACCCAGTACTTC | CASSAGGQETQYF
TRBJ2-7 | TRBV19 | TRBD1 | NA | TGTGCCAGTAGTACCGGACAGGCCAGCTACGAGCAGTACTTC | CASSTGQASYEQYF
TRBJ2-7 | TRBV6-5 | NA | NA | TGTGCCAGCAGCCGTAGGGGACTCTCCTACGAGCAGTACTTC | CASSRRGLSYEQYF
TRBJ2-7 | TRBV29-1 | NA | few | TGCAGCGCCGCCTACGGAAGTCTAAACGAGCAGTACTTC | CSAAYGSLNEQYF
TRBJ1-1 | TRBV7-8 | NA | NA | TGTGCCAGCAGCCCTCTTTCGGACACTGAAGCTTTCTTT | CASSPLSDTEAFF
TRBJ2-7 | TRBV6-5 | TRBD2 | NA | TGTGCCAGCAGTTTCGCCGGGACTAGCGGGAACGAGCAGTACTTC | CASSFAGTSGNEQYF
TRBJ1-1 | TRBV30 | NA | NA | TGTGCCTGGAAACCCTACAGGGTACGTGAAGCTTTCTTT | CAWKPYRVREAFF
TRBJ1-2 | TRBV5-6 | TRBD1 | NA | TGTGCCAGCAGCGTGGACAGGGGGTTCACCTTC | CASSVDRGFTF
TRBJ2-2 | TRBV7-6 | NA | few | TGTGCCAGCAGGGGCGGGGCCGCGAACACCGGGGAGCTGTTTTTT | CASRGGAANTGELFF
TRBJ2-1 | TRBV20-1 | NA | NA | TGCTCGGTTCGCAGAGGGGATGAGCAGTTCTTC | CSVRRGDEQFF
TRBJ2-7 | TRBV30 | NA | few | TGTGCCTGGAGTGTATGGCGGCAGGGCCTCGAGCAGTACTTC | CAWSVWRQGLEQYF
TRBJ2-7 | TRBV5-3 | TRBD1 | once | TGTGCCAGCCCCGGGACAGGGGGCTATTACGAGCAGTACTTC | CASPGTGGYYEQYF
TRBJ2-7 | TRBV27 | NA | NA | TGTGCCAGCAGCCCCACTGAGGTCAGAACCTACGAGCAGTACTTC | CASSPTEVRTYEQYF
TRBJ1-1 | TRBV30 | NA | NA | TGTGCCTGGAGTGTATGGACGCGGACTGAAGCTTTCTTT | CAWSVWTRTEAFF